By frequency in the sample, the clone carrying this T cell receptor beta chain is medium-sized (0.01 to 0.1%). This sample was included in a study of coeliac disease. Background on the study: Coeliac patients had newly diagnosed active disease, refractory type I disease, or gluten-free diet control.

Sequencing used one aliquot of fewer than 650,000 cells per fraction. Clones were read by immunoSEQ multiplex PCR, and TCRdb kept only the in-frame ones, dropping some. Of 3,000 to 3,500 clones listed, around 70% are singletons. CDR1 MNHEY and CDR2 SVGAGI come from the germline V gene. CDR3 length: 13 residues. Trimming removed 4 bases from V and 3 bases from J, with 9 bases in between. This TCR was recovered from a man between 18 and 35 years old with celiac disease on a gluten-free diet. The sample taken for sequencing was intraepithelial lymphocytes from the gut. The chain employs TRBV6-5 and TRBJ1-1; D remains ambiguous. In DNA form, the CDR3 reads TGTGCCAGCAGTTCCATCGGGGACACTGAAGCTTTCTTT. Amino acid sequence: CASSSIGDTEAFF.